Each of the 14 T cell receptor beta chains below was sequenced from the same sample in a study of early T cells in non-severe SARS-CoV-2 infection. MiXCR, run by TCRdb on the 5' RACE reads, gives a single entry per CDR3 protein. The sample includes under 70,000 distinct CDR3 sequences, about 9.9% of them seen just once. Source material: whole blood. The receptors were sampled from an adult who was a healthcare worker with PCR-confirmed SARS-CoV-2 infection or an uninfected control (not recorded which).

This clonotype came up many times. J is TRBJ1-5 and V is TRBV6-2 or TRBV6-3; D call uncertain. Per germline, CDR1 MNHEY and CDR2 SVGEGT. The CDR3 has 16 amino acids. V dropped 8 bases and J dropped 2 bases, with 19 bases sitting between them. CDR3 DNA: TGTGCCAGCCTCAATCCAGAGGGTCAGGGCAATCAGCCCCAGCATTTT. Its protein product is CASLNPEGQGNQPQHF.

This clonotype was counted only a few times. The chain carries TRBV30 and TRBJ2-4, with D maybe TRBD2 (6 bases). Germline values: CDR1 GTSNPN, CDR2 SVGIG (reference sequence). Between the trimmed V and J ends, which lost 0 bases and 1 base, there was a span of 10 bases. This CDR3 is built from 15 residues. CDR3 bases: TGTGCCTGGAGTGTACTTGGGGGGGCCAAAAACATTCAGTACTTC. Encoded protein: CAWSVLGGAKNIQYF.

The CDR3 region has the DNA TGCAGCGCTGGACAAATGAACACTGAAGCTTTCTTT. This gives the protein CSAGQMNTEAFF. The chain recombines TRBV29-1 with TRBJ1-1, with D tentatively TRBD1 (5 bases). Germline values: CDR1 SQVTM, CDR2 ANQGSEA. This CDR3 comprises 12 residues. The V end lost 7 bases, the J end lost 0 bases, and 9 bases lay between the germline ends. The full variable domain, its missing parts supplied by reference TRBV29-1 and TRBJ1-1, is SAVISQKPSRDICQRGTSLTIQCQVDSQVTMMFWYRQQPGQSLTLIATANQGSEATYESGFVIDKFPISRPNLTFSTLTVSNMSPEDSSIYLCSAGQMNTEAFFGQGTRLTVV.

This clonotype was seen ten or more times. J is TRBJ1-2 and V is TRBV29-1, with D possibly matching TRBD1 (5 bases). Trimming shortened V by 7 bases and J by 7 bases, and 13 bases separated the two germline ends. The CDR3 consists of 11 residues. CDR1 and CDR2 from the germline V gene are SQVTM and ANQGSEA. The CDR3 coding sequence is TGCAGCGGACTTGGGGCAGCTGGCTACACCTTC. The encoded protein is CSGLGAAGYTF.

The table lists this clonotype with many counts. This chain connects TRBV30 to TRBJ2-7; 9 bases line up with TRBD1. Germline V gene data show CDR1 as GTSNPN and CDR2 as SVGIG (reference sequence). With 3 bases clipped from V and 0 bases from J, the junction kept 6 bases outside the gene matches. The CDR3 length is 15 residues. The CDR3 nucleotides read TGTGCCTGGAGCATTACAGGGGGCTTCTCCTACGAGCAGTACTTC. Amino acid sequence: CAWSITGGFSYEQYF.

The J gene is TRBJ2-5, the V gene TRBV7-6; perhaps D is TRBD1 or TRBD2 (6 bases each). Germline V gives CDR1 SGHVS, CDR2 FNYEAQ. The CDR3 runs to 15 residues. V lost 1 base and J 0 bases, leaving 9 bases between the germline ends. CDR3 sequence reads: CASSLGGADQETQYF. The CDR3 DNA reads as TGTGCCAGCAGCTTAGGGGGGGCGGACCAAGAGACCCAGTACTTC.

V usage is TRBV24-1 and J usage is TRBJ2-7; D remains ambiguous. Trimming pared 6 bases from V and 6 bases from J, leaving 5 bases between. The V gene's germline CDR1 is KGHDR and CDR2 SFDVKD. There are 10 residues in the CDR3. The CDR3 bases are TGTGCCACCAGTTACACCGAGCAGTACTTC. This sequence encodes CATSYTEQYF.

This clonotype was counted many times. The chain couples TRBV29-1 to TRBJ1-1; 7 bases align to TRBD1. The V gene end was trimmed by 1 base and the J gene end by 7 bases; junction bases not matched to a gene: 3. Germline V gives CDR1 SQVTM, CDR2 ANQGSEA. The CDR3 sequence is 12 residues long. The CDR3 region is CSVEVGQDEAFF. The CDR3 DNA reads TGCAGCGTTGAAGTAGGACAGGATGAAGCTTTCTTT.

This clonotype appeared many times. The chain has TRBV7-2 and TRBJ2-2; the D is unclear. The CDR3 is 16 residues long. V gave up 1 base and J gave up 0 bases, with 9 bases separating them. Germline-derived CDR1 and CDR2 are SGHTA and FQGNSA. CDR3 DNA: TGTGCCAGCAGCTTAGGAGGACGGTCGAACACCGGGGAGCTGTTTTTT. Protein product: CASSLGGRSNTGELFF.

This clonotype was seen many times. The CDR3 region is CASSLGTSYEQYF. DNA for the CDR3: TGTGCCAGCAGTCTCGGGACTTCCTACGAGCAGTACTTC. The genes are TRBV27 and TRBJ2-7, with D perhaps TRBD2 (6 bases). This CDR3 is 13 amino acids long. Trimming took off 5 bases at V and 1 base at J, with 9 bases between the two ends. The V gene's germline CDR1 is MNHEY and CDR2 SMNVEV (reference sequence).

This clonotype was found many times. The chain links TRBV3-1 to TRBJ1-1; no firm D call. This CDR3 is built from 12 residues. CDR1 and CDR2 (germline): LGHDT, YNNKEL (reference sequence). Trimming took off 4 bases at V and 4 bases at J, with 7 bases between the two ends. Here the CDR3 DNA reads TGTGCCAGCAGCCTGGTGGCCACTGAAGCTTTCTTT. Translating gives CASSLVATEAFF.

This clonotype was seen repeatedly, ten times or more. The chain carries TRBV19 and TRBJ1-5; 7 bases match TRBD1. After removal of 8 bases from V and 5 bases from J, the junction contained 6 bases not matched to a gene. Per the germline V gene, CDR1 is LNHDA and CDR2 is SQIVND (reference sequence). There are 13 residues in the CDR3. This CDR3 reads CASSGTAYQPQHF. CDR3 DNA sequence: TGTGCCAGTTCTGGGACAGCCTATCAGCCCCAGCATTTT.

The CDR3 nucleotides read TGTGCCACCGGCGAGCGGGAGGTCCGCACCGGGGAGCTGTTTTTT. Residues: CATGEREVRTGELFF. The rearrangement links TRBV24-1 to TRBJ2-2; 9 bases are shared with TRBD2. The germline CDR1 and CDR2 sequences are KGHDR and SFDVKD. V lost 9 bases, J lost 4 bases, and 8 bases stayed unmatched. There are 15 residues in the CDR3.

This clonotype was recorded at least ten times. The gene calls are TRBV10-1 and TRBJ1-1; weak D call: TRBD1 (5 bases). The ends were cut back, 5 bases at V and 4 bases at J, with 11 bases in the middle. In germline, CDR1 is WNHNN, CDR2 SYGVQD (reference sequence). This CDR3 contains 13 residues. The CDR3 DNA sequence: TGCGCCAGCAGTACAGCAGGGCGCACTGAAGCTTTCTTT. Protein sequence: CASSTAGRTEAFF.